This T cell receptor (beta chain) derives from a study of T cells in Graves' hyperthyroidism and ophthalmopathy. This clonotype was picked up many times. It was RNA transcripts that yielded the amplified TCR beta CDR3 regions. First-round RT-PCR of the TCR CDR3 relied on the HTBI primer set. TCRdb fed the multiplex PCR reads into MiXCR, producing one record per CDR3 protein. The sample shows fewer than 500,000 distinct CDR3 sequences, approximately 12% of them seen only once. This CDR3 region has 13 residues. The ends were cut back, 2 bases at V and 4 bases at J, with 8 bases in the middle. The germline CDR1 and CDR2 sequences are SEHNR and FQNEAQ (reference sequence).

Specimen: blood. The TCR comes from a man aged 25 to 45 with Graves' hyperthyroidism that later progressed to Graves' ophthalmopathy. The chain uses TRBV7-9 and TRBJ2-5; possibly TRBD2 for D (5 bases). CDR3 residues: CASSLRERETQYF. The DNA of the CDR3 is TGTGCCAGCAGCTTAAGGGAGCGAGAGACCCAGTACTTC.